The 9 T cell receptor beta chains listed next were all sequenced from one sample in a study of blood T cell repertoires in COVID-19. The repertoire was sequenced with immunoSEQ multiplex PCR; TCRdb's copy has only in-frame clones and lacks some. The profile covers hundreds of thousands of clones, with around 87% appearing a single time and roughly 7% taken by the ten largest. The sample taken for sequencing was peripheral blood. Receptors were obtained from a man aged 55 to 69 who had recovered from COVID-19.

The chain combines TRBV5-1 with TRBJ1-2; the match to TRBD1 covers 8 bases. This CDR3 has 13 amino acids. The V segment lost 7 bases and the J segment 4 bases; nucleotides outside the gene matches: 6. Germline V gene sequence: CDR1 SGHRS, CDR2 YFSETQ. CDR3 in amino acids: CASGGQGGYGYTF. The CDR3 DNA reads as TGCGCCAGCGGCGGACAGGGAGGCTATGGCTACACCTTC.

J is TRBJ2-1 and V is TRBV11-3; TRBD2 might be the D (6 bases). The CDR3 has 14 residues. Germline V gene lookup returns CDR1 SGHNT and CDR2 YENEEA. V was trimmed by 3 bases and J by 4 bases, leaving 10 bases between them. CDR3 region: CASSLGGGYNEQFF. The CDR3 nucleotides read TGTGCCAGCAGCTTGGGCGGAGGGTACAATGAGCAGTTCTTC.

The chain links TRBV27 to TRBJ1-1; 8 nucleotides line up with TRBD1. J was trimmed by 6 bases and V by 9 bases; bases with no gene match: 12. CDR1 is MNHEY, CDR2 SMNVEV, per germline (reference sequence). This CDR3 contains 14 residues. The CDR3, as DNA: TGTGCCAGAGAACCCAGGGGGCGATTCGCTGAAGCTTTCTTT. It is translated as CAREPRGRFAEAFF.

The V and J genes are TRBV7-2 and TRBJ2-7, with 8 bases lining up with TRBD2. The V gene's germline CDR1 is SGHTA and CDR2 FQGNSA. This CDR3 is 15 amino acids long. J lost 5 bases, V lost 3 bases, and 9 bases had no gene match. CDR3 sequence: CASSFKAGASNEQYF. The DNA for the CDR3 is TGTGCCAGCAGCTTTAAAGCGGGGGCCAGCAACGAGCAGTACTTC.

V gene TRBV2 combines with J gene TRBJ2-7, with TRBD2 identical over 7 bases. The germline gives CDR1 SNHLY, CDR2 FYNNEI. The CDR3 covers 14 residues. V shed 2 bases and J 4 bases; nucleotides not matched to a gene: 5. The chain's CDR3 is CASSEFLAEYEQYV. The CDR3 region has the DNA TGTGCCAGCAGTGAATTTCTAGCGGAGTACGAGCAGTACGTC.

V is TRBV7-9 and J is TRBJ2-3; D unresolved. This CDR3 contains 14 residues. From germline, CDR1 is SEHNR and CDR2 FQNEAQ (reference sequence). With 5 bases removed from V and 6 bases from J, the gap between germline ends came to 15 bases. CDR3: CASSHDTWADTQYF. The DNA for the CDR3 is TGTGCCAGCAGCCATGACACCTGGGCGGATACGCAGTATTTT.

The rearrangement links TRBV10-2 to TRBJ2-5; TRBD2 aligns across 10 bases. This CDR3 is 15 amino acids long. V dropped 4 bases and J dropped 1; count of bases not matched to a gene: 3. Germline CDR1 WSHSY, CDR2 SAAADI. In DNA form, the CDR3 reads TGCGCCAGCAGTGTACTAGCGGGGCGCCAAGAGACCCAGTACTTC. Translating gives CASSVLAGRQETQYF.

This sequence joins TRBV2 and TRBJ2-3, with no clear D. V dropped 1 base and J dropped 8 bases, with 10 bases sitting between them. The CDR3 consists of 13 residues. CDR1 and CDR2 from the germline V gene are SNHLY and FYNNEI. CDR3 coding DNA: TGTGCCAGCAGTGAAGGAGTGGTTGGTACGCAGTATTTT. Protein: CASSEGVVGTQYF.

This clone has just one count. The chain joins TRBV29-1 to TRBJ2-5, with D possibly TRBD2 on 5 matching bases. This CDR3 is 14 amino acids long. Trimming left V 2 bases short and J 2 bases short, with 12 bases between. Germline V gene lookup returns CDR1 SQVTM and CDR2 ANQGSEA. DNA of the CDR3: TGCAGCGTTGAACGCGACTACCGTCAAGAGACCCAGTACTTC. Translated: CSVERDYRQETQYF.